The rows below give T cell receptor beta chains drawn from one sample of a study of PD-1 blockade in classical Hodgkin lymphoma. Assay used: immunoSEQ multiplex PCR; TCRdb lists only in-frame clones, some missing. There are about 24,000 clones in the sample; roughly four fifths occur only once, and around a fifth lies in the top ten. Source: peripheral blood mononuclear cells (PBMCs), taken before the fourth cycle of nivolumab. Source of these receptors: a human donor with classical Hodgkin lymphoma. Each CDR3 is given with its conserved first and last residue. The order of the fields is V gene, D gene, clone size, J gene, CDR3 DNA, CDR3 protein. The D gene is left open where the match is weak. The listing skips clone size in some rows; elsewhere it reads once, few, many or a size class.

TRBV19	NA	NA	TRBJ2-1	TGTGCCACCCTCCCAGGACATGGGGTGTTCCGAGAGCAGTTCTTC	CATLPGHGVFREQFF
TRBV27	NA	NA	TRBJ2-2	TGTGCCAGCAGTTTCTACGCCGGGGAGCTGTTTTTT	CASSFYAGELFF
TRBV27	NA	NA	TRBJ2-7	TGTGTCAGCAGCTCGGAGTTAAGAGAGCAGTACTTC	CVSSSELREQYF
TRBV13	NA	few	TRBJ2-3	TGTGCCAGCAGCTTCGCGGGGCCCGACGGGGATACGCAGTATTTT	CASSFAGPDGDTQYF
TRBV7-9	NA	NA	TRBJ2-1	TGTGCCAGCAGTCACGGGGCGAGGGGGAATGAGCAGTTCTTC	CASSHGARGNEQFF
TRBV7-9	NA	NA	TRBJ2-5	TGTGCCAGCAGTCTCGACACGGGGGAGACCCAGTACTTC	CASSLDTGETQYF
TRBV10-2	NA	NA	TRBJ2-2	TGCGCCAGCCGCGTGACTTCATCCACCGGGGAGCTGTTTTTT	CASRVTSSTGELFF
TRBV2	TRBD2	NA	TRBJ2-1	TGTGCCAGCAGGACCCGGACTAGCTCAGAGCAGTTCTTC	CASRTRTSSEQFF
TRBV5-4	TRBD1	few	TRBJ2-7	TGTGCCAGCAGCCTGAGACAGGGGGCCTACGAGCAGTACTTC	CASSLRQGAYEQYF
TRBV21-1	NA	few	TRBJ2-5	TGTGCCAGCAGCAAAGAATCTTCCCGGAGCAGGGGGCTTGGGGAGACCCAGTACTTC	CASSKESSRSRGLGETQYF
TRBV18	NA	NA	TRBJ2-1	TGTGCCAGCTCACCTGGGGCGGGAACAATCTACAATGAGCAGTTCTTC	CASSPGAGTIYNEQFF
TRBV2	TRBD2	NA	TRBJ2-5	TGTGCCAGCAGTGACCTAGCGGCCTACCAAGAGACCCAGTACTTC	CASSDLAAYQETQYF
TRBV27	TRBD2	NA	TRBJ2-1	TGTGCCAGCAGTCTGCCGGGACTAGTGATGAATGAGCAGTTCTTC	CASSLPGLVMNEQFF
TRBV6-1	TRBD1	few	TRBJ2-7	TGTGCCAGCAGTTCCCCGGGACAGGGACGCTACGAGCAGTACTTC	CASSSPGQGRYEQYF
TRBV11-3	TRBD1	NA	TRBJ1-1	TGTGCCAGCAGCTCCCCGGACAGGGGGCAATTAACTGAAGCTTTCTTT	CASSSPDRGQLTEAFF
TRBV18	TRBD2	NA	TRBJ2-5	TGTGCCAGCTCACCACGGGGTAGCGGGAACCGCGAGACCCAGTACTTC	CASSPRGSGNRETQYF
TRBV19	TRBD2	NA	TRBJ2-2	TGTGCCAGTAGTATCAGACTAGCGGGAGTCGGGGAGCTGTTTTTT	CASSIRLAGVGELFF
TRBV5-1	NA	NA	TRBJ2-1	NA	CASSLWATGTGLVF
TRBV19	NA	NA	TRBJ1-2	TGTGCCAGTAGTACAGTTGGTTCAGGGAGGCCGGGGTATGGCTACACCTTC	CASSTVGSGRPGYGYTF
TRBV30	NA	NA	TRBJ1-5	TGTGCCTGGAGTGTGGGGAGCGGCTATCAGCCCCAGCATTTT	CAWSVGSGYQPQHF
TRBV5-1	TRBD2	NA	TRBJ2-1	TGCGCCAGCAGCTTGGATACACTAGCGGGAGGGGATGAGCAGTTCTTC	CASSLDTLAGGDEQFF
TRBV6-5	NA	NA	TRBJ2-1	TGTGCCAGCAGTTCGCAGCGGGGGACAGAGGTGCATGAGCAGTTCTTC	CASSSQRGTEVHEQFF
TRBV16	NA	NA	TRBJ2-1	TGTGCCAGCAGCCAACGTGGGGGCAATGAGCAGTTCTTC	CASSQRGGNEQFF
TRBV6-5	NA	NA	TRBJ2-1	TGTGCCAGCAGTCGACCATACAATGAGCAGTTCTTC	CASSRPYNEQFF
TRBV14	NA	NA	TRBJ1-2	TGTGCCAGCAGCAGGGATCACGGGGGCTTCTATGGCTACACCTTC	CASSRDHGGFYGYTF
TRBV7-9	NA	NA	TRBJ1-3	TGTGCCAGCAGCCCAGGACTCTCTGGAAACACCATATATTTT	CASSPGLSGNTIYF
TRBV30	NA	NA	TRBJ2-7	TGTGCCTGGGCTAGGGGGACCTACGAGCAGTACTTC	CAWARGTYEQYF
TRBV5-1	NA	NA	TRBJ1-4	TGCGCCAGCAGCTTAGCGGGTGCCGAGGGGGAAAAACTGTTTTTT	CASSLAGAEGEKLFF
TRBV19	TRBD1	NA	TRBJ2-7	TGTGCCAGTAGTCGACAGGGTTTCCACGAGCAGTACTTC	CASSRQGFHEQYF